The rows below give T cell receptor beta chains drawn from one sample of a study of cytomegalovirus exposure and HLA in healthy donors. Repertoires were generated with immunoSEQ multiplex PCR, while TCRdb's copy carries only in-frame clones and drops some. The repertoire holds about 150,000 clones, with roughly 80% as singletons. The sequencing sample was made of PBMCs. The receptors shown here come from a male donor in good health and CMV-seropositive. The CDR3 runs from the conserved cysteine through the conserved F or W. The D gene is left open where the match is weak. Clone size is given for some rows only: seen once, a few or many times, or a class if the clone is expanded.

d_gene: TRBD2; j_gene: TRBJ2-1; abundance: NA; v_gene: TRBV28; CDR3nt: TGTGCCAGCAGCCGCTTCACTAGCGGGAATTTGAATGAGCAGTTCTTC; CDR3aa: CASSRFTSGNLNEQFF
d_gene: NA; j_gene: TRBJ2-6; abundance: NA; v_gene: TRBV5-6; CDR3nt: TGTGCCAGCAGAACGGGCAGGGTCTCTGGGGCCAACGTCCTGACTTTC; CDR3aa: CASRTGRVSGANVLTF
d_gene: TRBD2; j_gene: TRBJ2-5; abundance: NA; v_gene: TRBV4-1; CDR3nt: TGCGCCAGCAGCCAAGAAGGACTAGTCGAGACCCAGTACTTC; CDR3aa: CASSQEGLVETQYF
d_gene: TRBD1; j_gene: TRBJ1-2; abundance: NA; v_gene: TRBV27; CDR3nt: TGTGCCAGCAGTCCTACCCGAATTACAGGGGGAACTAACTATGGCTACACCTTC; CDR3aa: CASSPTRITGGTNYGYTF
d_gene: TRBD1; j_gene: TRBJ2-7; abundance: NA; v_gene: TRBV19; CDR3nt: TGTGCCAGTAGTATAGGGCAGGGGGCAATTTACGAGCAGTACTTC; CDR3aa: CASSIGQGAIYEQYF
d_gene: NA; j_gene: TRBJ1-2; abundance: once; v_gene: TRBV27; CDR3nt: TGTGCCACCAGTTCCTCAGGTCTGGGTGGCTACACCTTC; CDR3aa: CATSSSGLGGYTF
d_gene: TRBD1; j_gene: TRBJ1-1; abundance: once; v_gene: TRBV4-1; CDR3nt: TGCGCCAGCAGCCAAGCCGGACAGGGAGTTAGAGGCACTGAAGCTTTCTTT; CDR3aa: CASSQAGQGVRGTEAFF
d_gene: TRBD2; j_gene: TRBJ2-3; abundance: NA; v_gene: TRBV11-3; CDR3nt: TGTGCCAGCAGCTTAGTTGCGGGAGTCCCCCTTAGCACAGATACGCAGTATTTT; CDR3aa: CASSLVAGVPLSTDTQYF
d_gene: TRBD2; j_gene: TRBJ2-7; abundance: NA; v_gene: TRBV30; CDR3nt: TGTGCCTGGCGACTAGCACGGGAGCAGTACTTC; CDR3aa: CAWRLAREQYF
d_gene: TRBD1; j_gene: TRBJ2-2; abundance: NA; v_gene: TRBV19; CDR3nt: TGTGCCAGTAATGGGCGGACAGGGAACACCGGGGAGCTGTTTTTT; CDR3aa: CASNGRTGNTGELFF
d_gene: NA; j_gene: TRBJ2-5; abundance: NA; v_gene: TRBV7-8; CDR3nt: TGTGCCAGCAGCTTATCGGAGATCCAAGAGACCCAGTACTTC; CDR3aa: CASSLSEIQETQYF
d_gene: TRBD1; j_gene: TRBJ2-7; abundance: NA; v_gene: TRBV2; CDR3nt: TGTGCCATGGTTGACAGGGTGGCCAACGAGCAGTACTTC; CDR3aa: CAMVDRVANEQYF
d_gene: NA; j_gene: TRBJ1-2; abundance: NA; v_gene: TRBV7-6; CDR3nt: TGTGCCAGCAGCCCCTGGAAGACAGACGGCTACACCTTC; CDR3aa: CASSPWKTDGYTF
d_gene: NA; j_gene: TRBJ2-1; abundance: NA; v_gene: TRBV30; CDR3nt: TGTGCCTCTTCGTTACAGGGCTCCTACAATGAGCAGTTCTTC; CDR3aa: CASSLQGSYNEQFF
d_gene: TRBD1; j_gene: TRBJ1-5; abundance: NA; v_gene: TRBV10-3; CDR3nt: TGTGCCATCGGGGACAGTATCAATCAGCCCCAGCATTTT; CDR3aa: CAIGDSINQPQHF
d_gene: TRBD2; j_gene: TRBJ2-1; abundance: NA; v_gene: TRBV9; CDR3nt: TGTGCCAGCAGCGTAGTTGGGACTAGCGGGGCGGAGCAGTTCTTC; CDR3aa: CASSVVGTSGAEQFF
d_gene: TRBD1; j_gene: TRBJ1-5; abundance: NA; v_gene: TRBV12-5; CDR3nt: TGTGCTAGTGGTTGGGGACAGGGAAATCAGCCCCAGCATTTT; CDR3aa: CASGWGQGNQPQHF
d_gene: TRBD2; j_gene: TRBJ2-7; abundance: few; v_gene: TRBV29-1; CDR3nt: TGCAGCGGCGGGAGCGGGGAGACCGAGCAGTACTTC; CDR3aa: CSGGSGETEQYF
d_gene: TRBD1; j_gene: TRBJ1-1; abundance: NA; v_gene: TRBV19; CDR3nt: TGTGCCAGTAGTTACCTGACAGGGTTGAACACTGAAGCTTTCTTT; CDR3aa: CASSYLTGLNTEAFF
d_gene: NA; j_gene: TRBJ1-2; abundance: NA; v_gene: TRBV19; CDR3nt: TGTGCCAGCGGGCCCCGGACAGCCGATGGCTACACCTTC; CDR3aa: CASGPRTADGYTF
d_gene: TRBD2; j_gene: TRBJ2-1; abundance: NA; v_gene: TRBV6-5; CDR3nt: TGTGCCACCATGTTAGCGGGAACGGCTTACAATGAGCAGTTCTTC; CDR3aa: CATMLAGTAYNEQFF
d_gene: TRBD1; j_gene: TRBJ1-4; abundance: few; v_gene: TRBV11-2; CDR3nt: TGTGCCAGCAGCGCCAGACAGGGGGACGGATCGTTTTTT; CDR3aa: CASSARQGDGSFF
d_gene: NA; j_gene: TRBJ2-3; abundance: NA; v_gene: TRBV5-1; CDR3nt: TGCGCCAGCAGCCCGGGTGTGTTGGCAGATACGCAGTATTTT; CDR3aa: CASSPGVLADTQYF
d_gene: NA; j_gene: TRBJ2-7; abundance: NA; v_gene: TRBV11-2; CDR3nt: TGTGCCAGCAGCTTAAAATATTACGAGCAGTACTTC; CDR3aa: CASSLKYYEQYF
d_gene: NA; j_gene: TRBJ1-1; abundance: NA; v_gene: TRBV5-4; CDR3nt: TGTGCCAGCAGCTTGGGCAGGTTCGCGTCAGAAAACACTGAAGCTTTCTTT; CDR3aa: CASSLGRFASENTEAFF
d_gene: NA; j_gene: TRBJ1-2; abundance: NA; v_gene: TRBV25-1; CDR3nt: TGTGCCAGCAGTGAATCAGGGCATGGCTACACCTTC; CDR3aa: CASSESGHGYTF
d_gene: TRBD2; j_gene: TRBJ2-3; abundance: once; v_gene: TRBV28; CDR3nt: TGTGCCAGCAGCCAGACTAGCGGTGAGGATACGCAGTATTTT; CDR3aa: CASSQTSGEDTQYF
d_gene: NA; j_gene: TRBJ2-1; abundance: NA; v_gene: TRBV5-8; CDR3nt: TGTGCCAGCAACGGGGACTGGAAGTACAATGAGCAGTTCTTC; CDR3aa: CASNGDWKYNEQFF
d_gene: TRBD1; j_gene: TRBJ1-4; abundance: NA; v_gene: TRBV28; CDR3nt: TGTGCCAGCACCACAGGGGCCATTACAACTAATGAAAAACTGTTTTTT; CDR3aa: CASTTGAITTNEKLFF
d_gene: TRBD2; j_gene: TRBJ2-7; abundance: NA; v_gene: TRBV4-1; CDR3nt: TGCGCCAGCAGCCAAGATGGCGGGAGGCCCTCTTACGAGCAGTACTTC; CDR3aa: CASSQDGGRPSYEQYF
d_gene: NA; j_gene: TRBJ1-1; abundance: NA; v_gene: TRBV9; CDR3nt: TGTGCCAGCAGCTCCCGTCCAGCCAGGATTGGGAACACTGAAGCTTTCTTT; CDR3aa: CASSSRPARIGNTEAFF
d_gene: NA; j_gene: TRBJ2-5; abundance: NA; v_gene: TRBV7-8; CDR3nt: TGTGCCAGCAGCTCCCGAGGGCCTCGCTTAGAGACCCAGTACTTC; CDR3aa: CASSSRGPRLETQYF
d_gene: NA; j_gene: TRBJ1-1; abundance: NA; v_gene: TRBV30; CDR3nt: TGTGCCTGGAGTAGGGGCGCGAACACTGAAGCTTTCTTT; CDR3aa: CAWSRGANTEAFF
d_gene: NA; j_gene: TRBJ1-2; abundance: NA; v_gene: TRBV9; CDR3nt: TGTGCCAGCAGGGGCAACAACTATGGCTACACCTTC; CDR3aa: CASRGNNYGYTF
d_gene: NA; j_gene: TRBJ2-5; abundance: NA; v_gene: TRBV5-4; CDR3nt: TGTGCCAGCAGCGATGGTCTAAAAAAGACCCAGTACTTC; CDR3aa: CASSDGLKKTQYF
d_gene: NA; j_gene: TRBJ2-2; abundance: once; v_gene: TRBV7-2; CDR3nt: TGTGCCAGCAGCCTCTCACAGGGGAACACCGGGGAGCTGTTTTTT; CDR3aa: CASSLSQGNTGELFF
d_gene: TRBD1; j_gene: TRBJ1-6; abundance: few; v_gene: TRBV19; CDR3nt: TGTGCCAGTAGTTCAAGACAGGGGGTAGGACATAATTCACCCCTCCACTTT; CDR3aa: CASSSRQGVGHNSPLHF
d_gene: NA; j_gene: TRBJ2-5; abundance: NA; v_gene: TRBV19; CDR3nt: TGTGCCAGTAGTATTAGCTGGAGGGAGACCCAGTACTTC; CDR3aa: CASSISWRETQYF
d_gene: NA; j_gene: TRBJ1-2; abundance: NA; v_gene: TRBV2; CDR3nt: TGTGCCAGCAGTTCTTACTATGGCTACACCTTC; CDR3aa: CASSSYYGYTF
d_gene: NA; j_gene: TRBJ1-4; abundance: NA; v_gene: TRBV11-2; CDR3nt: TGTGCCAGCAGCTTACACCAAACAGGAGGGGCGACGCTGTTTTTT; CDR3aa: CASSLHQTGGATLFF
d_gene: TRBD1; j_gene: TRBJ2-7; abundance: NA; v_gene: TRBV23-1; CDR3nt: TGCGCCAGCAGCCCCGGGACAGGGGGCCGGGTAGAGCAGTACTTC; CDR3aa: CASSPGTGGRVEQYF
d_gene: TRBD1; j_gene: TRBJ2-1; abundance: few; v_gene: TRBV7-8; CDR3nt: TGTGCCAGCAGCTTAAGGGGGACAGGGAGCTCCTACAATGAGCAGTTCTTC; CDR3aa: CASSLRGTGSSYNEQFF